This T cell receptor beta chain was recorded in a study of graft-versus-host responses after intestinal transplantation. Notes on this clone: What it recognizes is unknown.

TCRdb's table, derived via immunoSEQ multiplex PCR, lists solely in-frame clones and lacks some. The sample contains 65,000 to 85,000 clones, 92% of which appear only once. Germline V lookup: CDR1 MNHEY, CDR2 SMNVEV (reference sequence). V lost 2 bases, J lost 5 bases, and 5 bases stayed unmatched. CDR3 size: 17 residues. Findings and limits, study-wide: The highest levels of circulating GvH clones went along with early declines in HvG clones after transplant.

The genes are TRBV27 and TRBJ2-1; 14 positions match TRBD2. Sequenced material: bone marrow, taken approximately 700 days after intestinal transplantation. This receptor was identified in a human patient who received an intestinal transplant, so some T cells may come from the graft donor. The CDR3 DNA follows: TGTGCCAGCAGTTTAACACCGGGACTAGCGGGAGACAATGAGCAGTTCTTC. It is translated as CASSLTPGLAGDNEQFF.